This is a list of T cell receptor beta chains from one sample in a study of blood T cells in healthy people across ages. TCRdb independently ran MiXCR on the 5' RACE reads; one entry per CDR3 protein. Altogether some 1.8 million distinct CDR3 sequences are present, 30% to 40% being singletons, with the ten largest covering 23%. Sequences were obtained from blood. The source is a human donor in good health. Each CDR3 is given without its conserved first and last residue.

>TRBV12-3/TRBV12-4|TRBJ1-5
ASSQLRGLIRSNQPQH
>TRBV4-2|TRBJ1-2
ASSQDRGNANYGYT
>TRBV7-9|TRBJ2-1
ASTLNRGPYNEQF
>TRBV5-1|-
ASRSSGGSWETQY
>TRBV7-8|TRBJ2-7
ASSLTPGWNEQY
>TRBV13|TRBJ2-6
ASSFKGGRANVLT
>TRBV13|-
ASSPGRRLHEQY
>TRBV12-3/TRBV12-4|TRBJ2-4
ASSLSLRLAADNEQY
>TRBV6-2/TRBV6-3|TRBJ2-3
ASSDRGLRDTQY
>TRBV13|TRBJ2-7
ASSSRGYYEQY
>TRBV9|TRBJ2-3
ASSVLGADTQY
>TRBV13|TRBJ2-1
ASSPQRRAYNEQF
>TRBV9|TRBJ1-2
ASSVAAQGTGYNGYT
>TRBV25-1|-
ASSAGVLGEQY
>TRBV3-1|TRBJ2-4
ASSQDRFNIQY
>TRBV20-1|TRBJ1-2
SAPSQPGQGYGYT
>TRBV12-3/TRBV12-4|TRBJ2-4
ASSIRGLVKNIQY
>TRBV5-1|TRBJ1-1
ASSLGEGRTEAF